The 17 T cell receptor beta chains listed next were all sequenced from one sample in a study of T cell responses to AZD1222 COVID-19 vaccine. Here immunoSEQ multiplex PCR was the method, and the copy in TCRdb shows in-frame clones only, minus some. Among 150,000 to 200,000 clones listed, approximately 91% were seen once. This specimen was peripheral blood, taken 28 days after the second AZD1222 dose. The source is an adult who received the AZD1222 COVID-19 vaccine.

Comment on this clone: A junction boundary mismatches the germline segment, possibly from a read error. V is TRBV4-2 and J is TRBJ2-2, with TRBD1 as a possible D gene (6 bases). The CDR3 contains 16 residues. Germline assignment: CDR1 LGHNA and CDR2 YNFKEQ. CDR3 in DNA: TGTGCCAGCAGCAAAGACCCAGGGGCGAACACCGGGGAGCTGTTTTTT. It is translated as CASSKDPGANTGELFF.

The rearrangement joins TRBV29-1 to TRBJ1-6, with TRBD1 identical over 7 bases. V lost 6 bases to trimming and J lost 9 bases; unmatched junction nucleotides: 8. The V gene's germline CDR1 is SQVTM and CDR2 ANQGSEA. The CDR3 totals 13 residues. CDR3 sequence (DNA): TGCAGCGTCCTGGACAGGTTGGGTTCACCCCTCCACTTT. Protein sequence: CSVLDRLGSPLHF.

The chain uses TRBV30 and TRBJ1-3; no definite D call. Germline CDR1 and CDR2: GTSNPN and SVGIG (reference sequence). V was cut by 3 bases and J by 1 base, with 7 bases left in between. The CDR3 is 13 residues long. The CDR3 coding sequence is TGTGCCTGGAGAGTTAATTCTGGAAACACCATATATTTT. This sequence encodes CAWRVNSGNTIYF.

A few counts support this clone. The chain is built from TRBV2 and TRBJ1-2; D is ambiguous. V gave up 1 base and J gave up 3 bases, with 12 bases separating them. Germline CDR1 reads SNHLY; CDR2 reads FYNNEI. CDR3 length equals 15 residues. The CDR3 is CASSEGLGSYYGYTF. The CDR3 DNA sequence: TGTGCCAGCAGTGAAGGTCTGGGCAGCTACTATGGCTACACCTTC.

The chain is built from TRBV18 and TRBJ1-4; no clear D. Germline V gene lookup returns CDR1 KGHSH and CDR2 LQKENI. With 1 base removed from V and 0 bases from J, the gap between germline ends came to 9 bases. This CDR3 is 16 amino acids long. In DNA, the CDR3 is TGTGCCAGCTCACCACGGCCGCCGGCAACTAATGAAAAACTGTTTTTT. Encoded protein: CASSPRPPATNEKLFF.

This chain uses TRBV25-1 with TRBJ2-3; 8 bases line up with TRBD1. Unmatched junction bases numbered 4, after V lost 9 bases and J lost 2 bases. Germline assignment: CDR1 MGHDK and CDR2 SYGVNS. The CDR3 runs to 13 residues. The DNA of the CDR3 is TGTGCCAGTGGGACAGGATCCACAGATACGCAGTATTTT. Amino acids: CASGTGSTDTQYF.

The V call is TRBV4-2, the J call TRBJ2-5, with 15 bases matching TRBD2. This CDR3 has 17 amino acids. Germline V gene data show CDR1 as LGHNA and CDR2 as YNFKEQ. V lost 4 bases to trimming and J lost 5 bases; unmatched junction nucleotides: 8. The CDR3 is CASSPGLAGGIWETQYF. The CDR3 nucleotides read TGTGCCAGCAGCCCCGGACTAGCGGGGGGGATCTGGGAGACCCAGTACTTC.

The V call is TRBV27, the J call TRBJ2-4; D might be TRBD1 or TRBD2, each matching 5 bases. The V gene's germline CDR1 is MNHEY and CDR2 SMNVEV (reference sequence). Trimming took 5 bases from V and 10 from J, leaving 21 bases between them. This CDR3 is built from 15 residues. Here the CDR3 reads CASSTTTGPSGIQYF. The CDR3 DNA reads TGTGCCAGCAGTACTACTACGGGGCCGTCAGGTATTCAGTACTTC.

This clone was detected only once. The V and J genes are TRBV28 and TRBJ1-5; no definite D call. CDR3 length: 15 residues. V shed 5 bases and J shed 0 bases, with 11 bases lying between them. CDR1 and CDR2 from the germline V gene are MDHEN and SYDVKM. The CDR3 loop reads CASSPQFYSNQPQHF. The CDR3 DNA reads TGTGCCAGCAGTCCCCAATTTTATAGCAATCAGCCCCAGCATTTT.

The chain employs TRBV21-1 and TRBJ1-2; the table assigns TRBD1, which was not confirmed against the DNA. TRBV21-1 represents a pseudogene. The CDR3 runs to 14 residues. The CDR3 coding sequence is TGTGCCAGCAGCACGGACAGGGCAAGGGAAGGCTACACCTTC. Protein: CASSTDRAREGYTF.

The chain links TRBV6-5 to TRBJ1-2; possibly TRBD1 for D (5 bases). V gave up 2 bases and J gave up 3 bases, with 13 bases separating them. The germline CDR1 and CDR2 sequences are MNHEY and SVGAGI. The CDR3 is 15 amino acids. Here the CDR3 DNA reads TGTGCCAGCAGTTACGAGGCAGGGTTAGACTATGGCTACACCTTC. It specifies CASSYEAGLDYGYTF.

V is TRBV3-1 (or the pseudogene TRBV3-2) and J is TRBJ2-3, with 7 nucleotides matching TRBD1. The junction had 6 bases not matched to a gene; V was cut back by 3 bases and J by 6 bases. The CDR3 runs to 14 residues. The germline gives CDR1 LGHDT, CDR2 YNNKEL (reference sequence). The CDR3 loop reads CASSHDRDGDTQYF. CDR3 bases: TGTGCCAGCAGCCATGACAGGGACGGTGATACGCAGTATTTT.

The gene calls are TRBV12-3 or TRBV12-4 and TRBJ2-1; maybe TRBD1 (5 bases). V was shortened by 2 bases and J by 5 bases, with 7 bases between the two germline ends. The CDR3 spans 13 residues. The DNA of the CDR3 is TGTGCCAGCAGTTTAAAAGGGGACAATGAGCAGTTCTTC. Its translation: CASSLKGDNEQFF.

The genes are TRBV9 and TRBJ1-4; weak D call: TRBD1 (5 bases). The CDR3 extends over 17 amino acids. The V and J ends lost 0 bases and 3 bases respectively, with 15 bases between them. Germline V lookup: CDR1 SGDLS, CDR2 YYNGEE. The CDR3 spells CASSVGRGVRANEKLFF. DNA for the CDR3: TGTGCCAGCAGCGTAGGCAGAGGGGTGAGAGCTAATGAAAAACTGTTTTTT.

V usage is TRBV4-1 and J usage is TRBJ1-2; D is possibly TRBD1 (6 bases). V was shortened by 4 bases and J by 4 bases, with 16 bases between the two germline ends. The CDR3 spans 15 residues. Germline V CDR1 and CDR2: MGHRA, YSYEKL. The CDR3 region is CASSPSPDRSYGYTF. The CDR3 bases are TGCGCCAGCAGCCCTTCTCCTGACAGGAGCTATGGCTACACCTTC.

The CDR3 here is CASSVAGDTYEQYF. The CDR3 nucleotides are TGTGCCAGCAGTGTGGCGGGGGACACCTACGAGCAGTACTTC. The genes are TRBV25-1 and TRBJ2-7; D is perhaps TRBD2 (7 bases). The V and J ends lost 4 bases and 2 bases respectively, with 12 bases between them. Germline assignment: CDR1 MGHDK and CDR2 SYGVNS. The CDR3 has 14 residues.

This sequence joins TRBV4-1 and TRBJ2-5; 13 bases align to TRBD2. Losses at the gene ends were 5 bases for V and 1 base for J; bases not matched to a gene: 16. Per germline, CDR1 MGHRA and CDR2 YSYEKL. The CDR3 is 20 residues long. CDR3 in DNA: TGCGCCAGCAGCTTAGGTCTAGGACTAGCGGGAGATGCCCGCCAAGAGACCCAGTACTTC. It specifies CASSLGLGLAGDARQETQYF.